This note documents a single TCR beta chain sequence. These data are taken from a study of blood T cell repertoires in COVID-19. Study in general: T cells, B-cell-depleted T cells, or PBMCs provided the cDNA or gDNA that served as material.

Original handling: It was from reference gene primer amplification that nucleated cell counts were estimated. Profiled with immunoSEQ multiplex PCR; TCRdb holds only in-frame clones, not every one. The V and J calls and clone size are taken from that table; D and trimming were inferred from the DNA. The data hold more than 150,000 clones, with about 77% observed a single time. The material sequenced was peripheral blood. This receptor was obtained from an elderly woman with active or convalescent COVID-19.

CDR3: CASTETRQNTEAFF. CDR3 DNA: TGTGCCAGCACCGAGACAAGGCAGAACACTGAAGCTTTCTTT. The chain is built from TRBV6-5 and TRBJ1-1; D is undetermined. Deletions cut 7 bases from V and 1 base from J, with 13 bases between. Germline CDR1 and CDR2: MNHEY and SVGAGI. CDR3 size: 14 residues.